Listed below are T cell receptor beta chains from one sample, sequenced in a study of T cells in Graves' hyperthyroidism and ophthalmopathy. TCRdb analysed the multiplex PCR reads with MiXCR anew, one entry per CDR3 protein. The repertoire includes roughly 130,000 distinct CDR3 sequences, around 20% of them detected once, and roughly 71% sits in the top ten. The sequencing sample was made of blood. These TCRs come from a woman aged 50 to 60 with Graves' hyperthyroidism that later progressed to Graves' ophthalmopathy. Both conserved end residues are part of each CDR3. The D gene is left open where the match is weak. Some rows have no size entry. The others give once, few or many, or a class for an expanded clone.

d_gene	v_gene	abundance	j_gene	CDR3nt	CDR3aa
TRBD1	TRBV10-3	-	TRBJ1-1	TGTGCCATCAGCCTGAAAGGACAGGGGGGGAACACTGAAGCTTTCTTT	CAISLKGQGGNTEAFF
-	TRBV6-6	many	TRBJ1-4	TGTGCCAGCAGTTACTCGAATCCAGCAACTAATGAAAAACTGTTTTTT	CASSYSNPATNEKLFF
-	TRBV15	few	TRBJ2-2	TGTGCCACCAGCAGAGATTTAGAGGGAGCCGGGGAGCTGTTTTTT	CATSRDLEGAGELFF
TRBD1	TRBV5-1	-	TRBJ2-5	TGCGCCAGCAGCCCGACAGGGTCTGGGACCCAGTACTTC	CASSPTGSGTQYF
-	TRBV18	many	TRBJ1-3	TGTGCCAGCTCACCACCACTCGGCTCTGGAAACACCATATATTTT	CASSPPLGSGNTIYF
TRBD1	TRBV2	many	TRBJ1-2	TGTGCCAGCAGAGTGAGCCCGACAGGGGTTTATGGCTACACCTTC	CASRVSPTGVYGYTF
-	TRBV6-5	-	TRBJ2-2	TGTGCCAGCAGTTACTCCTGGATAGGGGACCCCGGGGAGCTGTTTTTT	CASSYSWIGDPGELFF
-	TRBV30	many	TRBJ2-7	TGTGCCTGGAGTGGAAGACCCTACGAGCAGTACTTC	CAWSGRPYEQYF
TRBD1	TRBV2	few	TRBJ1-1	TGTGCCAGCAGTGCGGGACAGGAGTACACTGAAGCTTTCTTT	CASSAGQEYTEAFF
-	TRBV7-9	many	TRBJ2-7	TGTGCCAGCAGCGCGCGGCTGCACGAGCAGTACTTC	CASSARLHEQYF
-	TRBV12-3/TRBV12-4	-	TRBJ2-7	TGTGCCAGCAGTTTAGGTAGCCCGGGCGAGCAGTACTTC	CASSLGSPGEQYF
TRBD1	TRBV6-1	-	TRBJ2-3	TGTGCCAGCAGTGAATCGGTAGGGACAGGAAGCACAGATACGCAGTATTTT	CASSESVGTGSTDTQYF
TRBD2	TRBV2	once	TRBJ2-1	TGTGCCAGCACGGGACTAGCGGCCTTCCAGTTCTTC	CASTGLAAFQFF
-	TRBV28	many	TRBJ2-1	TGTGCCAGCATCGCCCAGGGAGAGTTATATGAGCAGTTCTTC	CASIAQGELYEQFF
TRBD1	TRBV20-1	many	TRBJ2-7	TGCAGTGCTACTCGACAGGGGCAACCCTACGAGCAGTACTTC	CSATRQGQPYEQYF
-	TRBV4-1	few	TRBJ1-6	TGCGCCAGCAGCCAAGGGGCGGCAGCCAATTCACCCCTCCACTTT	CASSQGAAANSPLHF
TRBD1	TRBV28	many	TRBJ1-5	TGTGCCAGCAGTTTGCACAGGGGGCAGAGTCAGCCCCAGCATTTT	CASSLHRGQSQPQHF